These 23 T cell receptor beta chains share one sample of origin, sequenced in a study of blood T cell repertoires in COVID-19. Libraries were prepared by immunoSEQ multiplex PCR; TCRdb keeps only in-frame clonotypes and omits some of them. The sample lists around 250,000 clones, roughly 88% occurring once. What was sequenced was peripheral blood. Source of these receptors: an elderly man with acute or convalescent COVID-19.

V and J are TRBV5-1 and TRBJ1-1, with unresolved D. Trimming stripped 1 base from V and 5 bases from J, with 15 bases between. The CDR3 is 15 residues long. The germline gives CDR1 SGHRS, CDR2 YFSETQ. The CDR3 region has the DNA TGCGCCAGCAGCTTGCCCGGGGTCGGAGGGACTGAAGCTTTCTTT. Translated: CASSLPGVGGTEAFF.

The J gene is TRBJ1-1, the V gene TRBV19, with D hard to call. The V and J ends lost 10 bases and 4 bases respectively, with 19 bases between them. The germline CDR1 and CDR2 sequences are LNHDA and SQIVND (reference sequence). The CDR3 has 14 amino acids. The CDR3 spells CATTPRDMRTEAFF. The CDR3 coding sequence is TGTGCCACTACCCCCCGAGACATGCGCACTGAAGCTTTCTTT.

The J gene is TRBJ1-3, the V gene TRBV6-1, with unresolved D. The germline V gene encodes CDR1 MNHNS and CDR2 SASEGT. The CDR3 is 13 amino acids. The V end was cut by 2 bases, the J end by 8 bases, with 10 bases between. The CDR3 coding sequence is TGTGCCAGCAGTGAACACATCGCGGACACCATATATTTT. Amino acid sequence: CASSEHIADTIYF.

The chain carries TRBV19 and TRBJ1-2; a possible D gene is TRBD1 (6 bases). This CDR3 is 13 amino acids long. The germline V gene encodes CDR1 LNHDA and CDR2 SQIVND (reference sequence). Trimming left V 3 bases short and J 8 bases short, with 13 bases between. CDR3 residues: CASSMAQGHGYTF. The CDR3 nucleotides read TGTGCCAGTAGTATGGCCCAGGGACACGGCTACACCTTC.

The gene calls are TRBV6-5 and TRBJ2-7; TRBD1 matches 9 bases. V shed 2 bases and J 3 bases; nucleotides not matched to a gene: 5. The CDR3 extends over 15 amino acids. The germline CDR1 and CDR2 sequences are MNHEY and SVGAGI. Here the CDR3 reads CASSYRQGDYYEQYF. In DNA form, the CDR3 reads TGTGCCAGCAGTTACAGACAGGGGGACTACTACGAGCAGTACTTC.

This chain links TRBV4-1 with TRBJ2-7; 8 positions agree with TRBD2. This CDR3 region has 16 residues. The junction had 7 bases not matched to a gene; V was cut back by 1 base and J by 2 bases. In germline, CDR1 is MGHRA, CDR2 YSYEKL. The CDR3 region is CASSQVLTSEAYEQYF. The CDR3 nucleotides are TGCGCCAGCAGCCAAGTCCTGACTAGCGAAGCCTACGAGCAGTACTTC.

Comment on this clone: A junction boundary mismatches the germline segment, possibly from a read error. The V and J genes are TRBV7-7 and TRBJ2-5, with D tentatively TRBD2 (5 bases). CDR1 and CDR2 (germline): SSHAT, FNYEAQ (reference sequence). The length of the CDR3 is 13 residues. The CDR3 DNA sequence: TGTGCTAGCAGCCCGACGGGGTTTGCGACCCAGTACTTC. It codes for CASSPTGFATQYF.

CDR3 residues: CASSLQGQGMETQYF. The CDR3 DNA reads TGCGCCAGCAGTTTACAGGGACAGGGTATGGAGACCCAGTACTTC. J is TRBJ2-5 and V is TRBV5-1; 9 positions agree with TRBD1. This CDR3 comprises 15 residues. The germline V gene has CDR1 SGHRS and CDR2 YFSETQ. After removal of 5 bases from V and 5 bases from J, the junction contained 10 bases not matched to a gene.

The J gene is TRBJ1-5, the V gene TRBV27; TRBD1 aligns across 9 bases. The CDR3 has 15 amino acids. CDR1 and CDR2 (germline): MNHEY, SMNVEV (reference sequence). Trimming took 6 bases from V and 3 from J; bases not matched to a gene: 6. CDR3 nucleotide sequence: TGTGCCAGCAGGGGGACAGGGTTTGACAATCAGCCCCAGCATTTT. Its protein product is CASRGTGFDNQPQHF.

This chain connects TRBV28 to TRBJ2-5, with 8 bases aligning to TRBD1. CDR3 size: 16 residues. V lost 4 bases and J lost 5; bases outside the gene matches: 12. The germline gives CDR1 MDHEN, CDR2 SYDVKM. The CDR3 sequence is CASSSPGSRGHETQYF. The CDR3 DNA sequence: TGTGCCAGCAGTTCCCCCGGAAGCAGGGGGCACGAGACCCAGTACTTC. The variable domain in full, with the rest retrieved from reference TRBV28 and TRBJ2-5, is DVKVTQSSRYLVKRTGEKVFLECVQDMDHENMFWYRQDPGLGLRLIYFSYDVKMKEKGDIPEGYSVSREKKERFSLILESASTNQTSMYLCASSSPGSRGHETQYFGPGTRLLVL.

CDR3 DNA sequence: TGTGCCAGCTCACCATCGGAGGCCAAGGCCGGGACAGGGATGAACACTGAAGCTTTCTTT. Protein sequence: CASSPSEAKAGTGMNTEAFF. This chain connects TRBV18 to TRBJ1-1; 9 bases are a match to TRBD1. J was trimmed by 0 bases and V by 2 bases; bases with no gene match: 16. CDR3 length: 20 residues. Germline lookup yields CDR1 KGHSH and CDR2 LQKENI. The full variable domain, completed using reference TRBV18 and TRBJ1-1, is NAGVMQNPRHLVRRRGQEARLRCSPMKGHSHVYWYRQLPEEGLKFMVYLQKENIIDESGMPKERFSAEFPKEGPSILRIQQVVRGDSAAYFCASSPSEAKAGTGMNTEAFFGQGTRLTVV.

The genes are TRBV7-9 and TRBJ1-3; perhaps TRBD1 as D (6 bases). V was clipped by 8 bases and J by 3 bases, with 11 bases between them. This CDR3 has 13 residues. Germline-derived CDR1 and CDR2 are SEHNR and FQNEAQ (reference sequence). The DNA for the CDR3 is TGTGCCAGCCCCGAGGGGGATGGAAACACCATATATTTT. Amino acid sequence: CASPEGDGNTIYF. The full variable domain, completed using reference TRBV7-9 and TRBJ1-3, is DTGVSQNPRHKITKRGQNVTFRCDPISEHNRLYWYRQTLGQGPEFLTYFQNEAQLEKSRLLSDRFSAERPKGSFSTLEIQRTEQGDSAMYLCASPEGDGNTIYFGEGSWLTVV.

The chain combines TRBV5-1 with TRBJ2-3; tentative D call: TRBD1 (5 bases). CDR1 and CDR2 from the germline V gene are SGHRS and YFSETQ. The CDR3 is 17 residues long. V was pared by 1 base and J by 0 bases, with 15 bases between. CDR3 sequence: CASSLYTQGPSTDTQYF. The CDR3 nucleotides are TGCGCCAGCAGCTTGTACACTCAGGGCCCTAGCACAGATACGCAGTATTTT.

The chain carries TRBV28 and TRBJ1-2; D is perhaps TRBD1 (5 bases). This CDR3 spans 14 amino acids. CDR1 and CDR2 from the germline V gene are MDHEN and SYDVKM. Trimming removed 4 bases at V and 1 base at J, with 10 bases between. CDR3 in amino acids: CASSSPGINYGYTF. CDR3 DNA sequence: TGTGCCAGCAGTTCGCCAGGGATTAACTATGGCTACACCTTC.

The chain links TRBV19 to TRBJ1-3; 10 nucleotides line up with TRBD1. The CDR3 has 14 residues. CDR1 is LNHDA, CDR2 SQIVND, per germline (reference sequence). CDR3: CGTGQGIAGNTIYF. The CDR3 bases are TGTGGAACGGGACAGGGGATCGCTGGAAACACCATATATTTT.

The V call is TRBV5-4, the J call TRBJ1-1; the D gene is possibly TRBD1 (5 bases). Looked up from germline, CDR1 is SGHNT and CDR2 is YYREEE (reference sequence). V lost 4 bases to trimming and J lost 1 base, with 14 bases between them. CDR3 length equals 15 residues. CDR3 loop: CASSAIGEPNTEAFF. CDR3 nucleotides: TGTGCCAGCAGCGCCATAGGGGAACCGAACACTGAAGCTTTCTTT.

V is TRBV2 and J is TRBJ2-1; D gene uncertain. The CDR3 runs to 15 residues. Germline CDR1 SNHLY, CDR2 FYNNEI. The ends were cut back, 2 bases at V and 0 bases at J, with 8 bases in the middle. Here the CDR3 reads CASSETEYSYNEQFF. The CDR3 nucleotides read TGTGCCAGCAGTGAAACGGAGTACTCCTACAATGAGCAGTTCTTC.

The chain carries TRBV28 and TRBJ2-7, with 9 bases matching TRBD1. The CDR3 has 13 residues. The V segment lost 8 bases and the J segment 6 bases; nucleotides outside the gene matches: 8. Germline V CDR1 and CDR2: MDHEN, SYDVKM. The CDR3 DNA is TGTGCCAGCCGGTCGGGACAGGGTGGCGAGCAGTACTTC. This gives the protein CASRSGQGGEQYF. Drawing the rest from reference TRBV28 and TRBJ2-7, the complete variable domain is DVKVTQSSRYLVKRTGEKVFLECVQDMDHENMFWYRQDPGLGLRLIYFSYDVKMKEKGDIPEGYSVSREKKERFSLILESASTNQTSMYLCASRSGQGGEQYFGPGTRLTVT.

The chain uses TRBV6-5 and TRBJ1-6; D is unresolved. V lost 10 bases to trimming and J lost 8 bases, with 15 bases between them. The germline CDR1 and CDR2 sequences are MNHEY and SVGAGI. CDR3 size: 13 residues. CDR3 sequence: CAIRESLHSPLHF. The CDR3 nucleotides read TGTGCCATCCGAGAGTCCCTTCATTCACCCCTCCACTTT.

The chain is built from TRBV28 and TRBJ2-7; D not certain. V shed 3 bases and J shed 5 bases, with 5 bases lying between them. Germline loops: CDR1 MDHEN, CDR2 SYDVKM. The CDR3 covers 11 residues. CDR3 in amino acids: CASSFEDEQYF. For the CDR3, the DNA is TGTGCCAGCAGTTTCGAGGACGAGCAGTACTTC.

The V and J genes are TRBV5-1 and TRBJ2-6; a weak D match, TRBD2 (6 bases). Germline lookup yields CDR1 SGHRS and CDR2 YFSETQ. This CDR3 has 15 residues. V gave up 0 bases and J gave up 3 bases, with 7 bases separating them. CDR3 sequence: CASSLAGGGANVLTF. CDR3 coding DNA: TGCGCCAGCAGCTTGGCCGGGGGTGGGGCCAACGTCCTGACTTTC.

The V and J genes are TRBV24-1 and TRBJ1-5; TRBD1 is a possible D gene (5 bases). CDR1 and CDR2 (germline): KGHDR, SFDVKD. Trimming shortened V by 1 base and J by 11 bases, and 11 bases separated the two germline ends. The CDR3 consists of 13 residues. CDR3 bases: TGTGCCACCAGTGATTTCCCGGACACCTCCCAGCATTTT. It specifies CATSDFPDTSQHF.

V and J are TRBV6-6 and TRBJ2-7; 7 bases align to TRBD2. The CDR3 runs to 17 residues. Per the germline V gene, CDR1 is MNHNY and CDR2 is SVGAGI (reference sequence). The J segment lost 3 bases and the V segment lost 6 bases, leaving 17 bases of the junction unmatched. For the CDR3, the DNA is TGTGCCAGCAGCCGATCGGCAAGGAGCGGGGAGGGCTACGAGCAGTACTTC. This translates into CASSRSARSGEGYEQYF.